The clone carrying this T cell receptor (beta chain) was seen only a few times. The data stem from a study of CD8 T cells in ankylosing spondylitis. From the 5' RACE reads, TCRdb called clonotypes with MiXCR, one entry per CDR3 protein. The sample has over 110,000 distinct CDR3 sequences, roughly 8% seen once. The CDR3 contains 16 residues. Trimming took 4 bases from V and 6 from J, leaving 20 bases between them. Per germline, CDR1 SGHRS and CDR2 YFSETQ. This TCR was sampled from a male donor with ankylosing spondylitis. Material: synovial fluid, either unsorted or a sorted T cell fraction (not recorded which). The V and J genes are TRBV5-1 and TRBJ1-5; D may be TRBD1 (6 bases). CDR3 DNA: TGCGCCAGCAGCCAACGGCCCAGGGAAGGGGGTCAGCCCCAGCATTTT. Amino acids: CASSQRPREGGQPQHF.